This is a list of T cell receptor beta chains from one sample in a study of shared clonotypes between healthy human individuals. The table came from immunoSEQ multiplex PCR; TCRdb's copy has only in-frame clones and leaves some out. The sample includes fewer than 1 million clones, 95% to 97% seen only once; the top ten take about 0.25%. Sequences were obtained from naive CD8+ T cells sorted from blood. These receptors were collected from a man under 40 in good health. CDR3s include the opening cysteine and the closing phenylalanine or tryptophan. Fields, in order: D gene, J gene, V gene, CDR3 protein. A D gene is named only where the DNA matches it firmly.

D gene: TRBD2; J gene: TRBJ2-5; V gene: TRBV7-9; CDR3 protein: CASSQPGLGKETQYF
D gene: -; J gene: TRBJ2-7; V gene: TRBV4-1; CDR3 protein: CASSQDLGGSYEQYF
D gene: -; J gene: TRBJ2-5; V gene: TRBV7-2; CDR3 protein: CASSSPGLGDQYF
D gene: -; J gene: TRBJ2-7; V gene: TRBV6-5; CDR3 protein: CASSYSSSLAEQYF
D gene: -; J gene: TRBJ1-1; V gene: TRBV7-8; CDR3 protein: CASTLLTGNTEAFF
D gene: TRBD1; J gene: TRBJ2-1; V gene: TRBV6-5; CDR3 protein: CASSPRGQTLNEQFF
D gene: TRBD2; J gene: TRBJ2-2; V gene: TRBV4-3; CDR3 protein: CASSQDPSGRFTGELFF
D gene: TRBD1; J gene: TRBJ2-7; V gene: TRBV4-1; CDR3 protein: CASTHGQGAYEQYF
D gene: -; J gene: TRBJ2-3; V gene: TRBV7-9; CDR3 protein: CASSPRVAGTQYF
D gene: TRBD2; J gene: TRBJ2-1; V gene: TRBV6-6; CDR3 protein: CASRTTSGSGNEQFF
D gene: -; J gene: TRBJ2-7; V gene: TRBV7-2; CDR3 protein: CASGAFPYEQYF
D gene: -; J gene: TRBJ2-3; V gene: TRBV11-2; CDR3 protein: CASSFRGRSTDTQYF
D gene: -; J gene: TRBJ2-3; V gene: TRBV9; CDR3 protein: CASSVGVSLANTDTQYF
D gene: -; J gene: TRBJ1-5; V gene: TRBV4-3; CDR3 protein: CASSQSALGNQPQHF
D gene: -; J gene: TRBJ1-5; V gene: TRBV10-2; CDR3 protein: CASSEVAPWGNQPQHF
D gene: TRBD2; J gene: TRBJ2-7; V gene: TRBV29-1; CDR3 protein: CSVEREDTYEQYF
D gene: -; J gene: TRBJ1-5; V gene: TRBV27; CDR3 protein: CASSAFWHGSNQPQHF
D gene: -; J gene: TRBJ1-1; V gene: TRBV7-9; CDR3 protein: CASSLQGHTEAFF
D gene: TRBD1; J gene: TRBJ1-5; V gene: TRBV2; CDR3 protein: CASWDRYRVQPQHF
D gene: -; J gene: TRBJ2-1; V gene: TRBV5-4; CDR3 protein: CASSLEGLGSYNEQFF
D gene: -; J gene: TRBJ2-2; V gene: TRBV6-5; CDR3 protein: CASSPSNTGELFF
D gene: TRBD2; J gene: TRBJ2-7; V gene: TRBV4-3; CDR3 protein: CASSQELAGGYEQYF
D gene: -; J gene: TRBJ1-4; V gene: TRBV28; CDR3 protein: CASSFQGTNEKLFF
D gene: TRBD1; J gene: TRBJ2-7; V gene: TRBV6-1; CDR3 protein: CASSEVGDRDF